This T cell receptor (beta chain) emerged from a study of EBV T-cell therapy then PD-1 blockade in nasopharyngeal carcinoma. Notes on this clone: Its antigen remains unidentified.

Sequencing used immunoSEQ multiplex PCR; TCRdb keeps in-frame clones, though not all of them. There are 15,000 or so clones in the sample; over 70% occur only once, and less than 30% lies in the top ten. Treatment noted: AdE1-LMPpoly-expanded autologous EBV-specific T-cell therapy followed by anti-PD-1 nivolumab. There are 10 residues in the CDR3. V lost 11 bases and J 2 bases, leaving 4 bases between the germline ends. From germline, CDR1 is MDHEN and CDR2 SYDVKM. This material consisted of CD8+ T cells from blood, taken at day 0 from a patient whose treatment included autologous EBV-specific T cells and nivolumab. The sequence came from a man aged 40-49 years with nasopharyngeal carcinoma. The chain employs TRBV28 and TRBJ1-5; D gene ambiguous. CDR3 DNA: TGTGCCTCCGGCAATCAGCCCCAGCATTTT. Its protein product is CASGNQPQHF.